A selection of T cell receptor beta chains follows, all from one sample in a study of T cells after posttransplantation cyclophosphamide. Some clones are missing from TCRdb's copy, which holds only in-frame ones; the method was immunoSEQ multiplex PCR. The sample contains some 4,000 clones, roughly 75% of which appear only once. The sample here was PBMCs, taken after allogeneic stem cell transplant with calcineurin inhibitor and methotrexate. The origin of the receptors is a female patient aged 45-60 years who received an allogeneic stem cell transplant from an unrelated donor, was CMV-positive, and had acute and chronic GVHD. Some T cells may have come from the graft donor. CDR3s include the opening cysteine and the closing phenylalanine or tryptophan. D genes are given only for firm matches. Clone size appears in some rows only: once, few, many, or a class for an expanded clone.

D	size	V	J	CDR3	DNA
NA	few	TRBV7-6	TRBJ2-5	CASSFGRQETQYF	TGTGCCAGCAGCTTCGGGAGACAAGAGACCCAGTACTTC
TRBD2	NA	TRBV6-5	TRBJ2-3	CASSRRSGQGDTQYF	TGTGCCAGCAGTCGCCGTAGCGGGCAAGGAGATACGCAGTATTTT
TRBD1	NA	TRBV27	TRBJ1-2	CASSHNRDRGRRGYTF	TGTGCCAGCAGTCACAACCGGGACAGGGGGCGACGGGGCTACACCTTC
TRBD1	NA	TRBV2	TRBJ2-3	CASRGQTTDTQYF	TGTGCCAGCAGGGGACAGACCACAGATACGCAGTATTTT
TRBD1	NA	TRBV7-2	TRBJ1-5	CASSLSPYRGGNQPQHF	TGTGCCAGCAGCTTATCACCCTACAGGGGAGGAAATCAGCCCCAGCATTTT
TRBD2	NA	TRBV14	TRBJ2-3	CASSQDLLAFSGTRQYF	TGTGCCAGCAGCCAAGATCTTTTAGCTTTTTCCGGGACTAGACAGTATTTT
NA	once	TRBV28	TRBJ2-7	CASRQNYEQYF	TGTGCCAGCAGGCAGAACTACGAGCAGTACTTC
NA	once	TRBV6-1	TRBJ1-5	CASSGEGVSNQPQHF	TGTGCCAGCAGTGGGGAGGGGGTGAGCAATCAGCCCCAGCATTTT
NA	NA	TRBV6-6	TRBJ2-7	CASSDRRSYEQYF	TGTGCCAGCAGTGACAGGCGATCCTACGAGCAGTACTTC
NA	NA	TRBV29-1	TRBJ1-3	CSAFWATGNTIYF	TGCAGCGCCTTCTGGGCAACTGGAAACACCATATATTTT
NA	NA	TRBV19	TRBJ1-5	CASSIEVGGRWNQPQHF	TGTGCCAGTAGTATTGAAGTGGGGGGACGGTGGAATCAGCCCCAGCATTTT
TRBD2	NA	TRBV4-1	TRBJ2-1	CASSPVGELAGGPDEQFF	TGCGCCAGCAGCCCCGTGGGAGAACTAGCGGGGGGGCCGGATGAGCAGTTCTTC
NA	NA	TRBV11-1	TRBJ1-1	CASSTGRENTEAFF	TGTGCCAGCAGCACAGGTAGGGAGAACACTGAAGCTTTCTTT
NA	NA	TRBV19	TRBJ2-3	CASSQGGGRFTDTQYF	TGTGCCAGTTCGCAGGGAGGGGGTAGGTTCACAGATACGCAGTATTTT
NA	NA	TRBV14	TRBJ1-1	CASSQGWAGDEAFF	TGTGCCAGCAGCCAAGGGTGGGCAGGGGATGAAGCTTTCTTT
NA	NA	TRBV28	TRBJ1-1	CASSLNPLGRVNTEAFF	TGTGCCAGCAGTTTAAACCCCCTGGGCAGGGTCAACACTGAAGCTTTCTTT
TRBD1	once	TRBV6-5	TRBJ1-2	CASTLTGGAIYGYTF	TGTGCCAGCACACTTACAGGGGGCGCGATCTATGGCTACACCTTC
NA	NA	TRBV2	TRBJ1-5	CASSPSRGIGNQPQHF	TGTGCCAGCAGTCCGTCTAGGGGGATTGGCAATCAGCCCCAGCATTTT